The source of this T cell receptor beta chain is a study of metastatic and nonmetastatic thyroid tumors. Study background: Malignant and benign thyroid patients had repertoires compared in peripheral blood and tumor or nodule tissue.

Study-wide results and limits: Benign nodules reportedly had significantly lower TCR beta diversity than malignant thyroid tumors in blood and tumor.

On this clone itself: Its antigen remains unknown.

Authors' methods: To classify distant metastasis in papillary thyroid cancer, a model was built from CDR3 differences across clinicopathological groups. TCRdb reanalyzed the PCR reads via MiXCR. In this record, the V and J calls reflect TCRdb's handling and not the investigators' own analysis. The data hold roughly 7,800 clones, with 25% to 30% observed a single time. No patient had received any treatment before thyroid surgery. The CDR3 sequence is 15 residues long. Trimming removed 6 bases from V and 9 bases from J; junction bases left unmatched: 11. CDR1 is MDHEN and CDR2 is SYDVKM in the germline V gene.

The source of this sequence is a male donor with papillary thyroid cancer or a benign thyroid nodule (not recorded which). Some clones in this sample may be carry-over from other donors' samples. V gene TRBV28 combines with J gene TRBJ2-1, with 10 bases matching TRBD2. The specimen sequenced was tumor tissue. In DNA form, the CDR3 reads TGTGCCAGCAGCGAAGCGGGGGGGCTTCGGGGTGAGCAGTTCTTC. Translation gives CASSEAGGLRGEQFF.